The 24 T cell receptor beta chains given below trace back to one sample, sequenced in a study of beta chain features in type 1 diabetes. The isolated RNA, all of it, was reverse transcribed, so expressed TCRB transcripts were what got sequenced. Here immunoSEQ multiplex PCR was the method, and the copy in TCRdb shows in-frame clones only, minus some. The sample consists of about 620,000 clones, roughly a sixth of them appearing once. The sample taken for sequencing was naive CD4+ T cells from blood. These receptors were obtained from a man younger than 35 in good health.

There are a few counts of this clone. The chain combines TRBV7-6 with TRBJ2-7, with 9 bases identical to TRBD2. The V segment lost 6 bases and the J segment 5 bases; nucleotides outside the gene matches: 5. Germline loops: CDR1 SGHVS, CDR2 FNYEAQ. The CDR3 consists of 13 residues. DNA for the CDR3: TGTGCCAGCAGAGGAGCGGGAGGCAACGAGCAGTACTTC. Translation: CASRGAGGNEQYF. Full variable domain (missing parts from reference TRBV7-6 and TRBJ2-7): GAGVSQSPRYKVTKRGQDVALRCDPISGHVSLYWYRQALGQGPEFLTYFNYEAQQDKSGLPNDRFSAERPEGSISTLTIQRTEQRDSAMYRCASRGAGGNEQYFGPGTRLTVT.

Only a few counts were recorded for this clone. This chain links TRBV7-9 with TRBJ2-1, with 8 positions matching TRBD1. Trimming removed 5 bases from V and 7 bases from J; junction bases left unmatched: 10. The CDR3 is 15 residues long. Germline V gene sequence: CDR1 SEHNR, CDR2 FQNEAQ (reference sequence). The CDR3 is CASSAGGTARNEQFF. CDR3 DNA sequence: TGTGCCAGCAGCGCAGGGGGCACTGCGAGGAATGAGCAGTTCTTC.

In this sample, this clone turned up a few times. The V call is TRBV29-1, the J call TRBJ1-1; D is perhaps TRBD1 (6 bases). Between the trimmed V and J ends, which lost 4 bases and 2 bases, there was a span of 11 bases. This CDR3 comprises 13 residues. CDR1 is SQVTM and CDR2 is ANQGSEA in the germline V gene. CDR3 in amino acids: CSVGRGLNTEAFF. The CDR3 nucleotides read TGCAGCGTTGGCAGGGGCCTTAACACTGAAGCTTTCTTT.

This clone appeared a few times. The gene calls are TRBV27 and TRBJ2-7; 10 positions match TRBD2. Trimming at V came to 5 bases and at J to 2 bases, leaving 12 bases not matched to a gene. The germline V gene has CDR1 MNHEY and CDR2 SMNVEV (reference sequence). The CDR3 covers 17 residues. The CDR3 loop is CASSPHSDLAGAYEQYF. CDR3 bases: TGTGCCAGCAGTCCTCACTCAGATCTAGCGGGAGCCTACGAGCAGTACTTC.

A few counts support this clone. V and J are TRBV18 and TRBJ2-1; 9 nucleotides line up with TRBD2. The J segment lost 2 bases and the V segment lost 2 bases, leaving 13 bases of the junction unmatched. Germline V gene lookup returns CDR1 KGHSH and CDR2 LQKENI. This CDR3 comprises 19 residues. In DNA, the CDR3 is TGTGCCAGCTCACCAGGCGCTAGCGGGATTGAGTGGACCTACAATGAGCAGTTCTTC. This codes for CASSPGASGIEWTYNEQFF.

This clone was observed a few times. This chain connects TRBV28 to TRBJ2-5; D possibly uses TRBD1 or TRBD2 (5 bases each). Germline CDR1 is MDHEN and CDR2 is SYDVKM. The germline V and J ends were trimmed by 7 bases and 6 bases, with 15 bases remaining between them. This CDR3 spans 13 amino acids. CDR3 loop: CASIFRGAKTQYF. CDR3 sequence (DNA): TGTGCCAGCATCTTCCGGGGCGCGAAGACCCAGTACTTC.

This clone occurred a few times. The genes are TRBV27 and TRBJ2-7; 7 positions match TRBD2. Germline V CDR1 and CDR2: MNHEY, SMNVEV (reference sequence). Trimming removed 0 bases from V and 4 bases from J; junction bases left unmatched: 6. The CDR3 consists of 15 residues. The CDR3 coding sequence is TGTGCCAGCAGTTTATCTGGGAGGGCTATTTACGAGCAGTACTTC. Translating it yields CASSLSGRAIYEQYF.

The gene calls are TRBV6-1 and TRBJ2-1; D is possibly TRBD2 (6 bases). The V end lost 3 bases, the J end lost 2 bases, and 14 bases lay between the germline ends. Germline CDR1 is MNHNS and CDR2 is SASEGT. The CDR3 is made up of 16 amino acids. For the CDR3, the DNA is TGTGCCAGCAGTGACAGGGCGGGGCAGACCTACAATGAGCAGTTCTTC. Translated: CASSDRAGQTYNEQFF.

There are a few counts of this clone. The rearrangement joins TRBV6-6 to TRBJ2-1, with D uncertain. The V and J ends lost 0 bases and 6 bases respectively, with 9 bases between them. CDR1 is MNHNY and CDR2 is SVGAGI in the germline V gene (reference sequence). This CDR3 region has 14 residues. CDR3 protein: CASSYSFQTNEQFF. The CDR3 DNA follows: TGTGCCAGCAGTTACTCTTTTCAAACCAATGAGCAGTTCTTC.

The gene calls are TRBV27 and TRBJ1-5; 8 bases are shared with TRBD1. The CDR3 spans 17 residues. Germline CDR1 reads MNHEY; CDR2 reads SMNVEV (reference sequence). J was trimmed by 0 bases and V by 8 bases; bases with no gene match: 12. CDR3 protein: CASGRDLGQGSNQPQHF. DNA for the CDR3: TGTGCCAGCGGACGAGACTTAGGACAGGGTAGCAATCAGCCCCAGCATTTT.

This clone turned up a few times. The chain recombines TRBV4-1 with TRBJ2-1; D gene uncertain. The CDR3 extends over 13 amino acids. V gave up 5 bases and J gave up 0 bases, with 5 bases separating them. From germline, CDR1 is MGHRA and CDR2 YSYEKL. DNA for the CDR3: TGCGCCAGCAGCAGGAGCTCCTACAATGAGCAGTTCTTC. Residues: CASSRSSYNEQFF.

The V call is TRBV29-1, the J call TRBJ1-2; 9 nucleotides match TRBD1. In germline, CDR1 is SQVTM, CDR2 ANQGSEA. V trimming: 5 bases; J trimming: 4 bases; junction bases outside the gene matches: 8. The CDR3 is made up of 14 amino acids. The DNA of the CDR3 is TGCAGCGTTTTGGGACAGGGCGTTAGCTATGGCTACACCTTC. Translating it yields CSVLGQGVSYGYTF.

There are a few counts of this clone. The chain carries TRBV29-1 and TRBJ1-2; 7 bases are shared with TRBD1. Germline assignment: CDR1 SQVTM and CDR2 ANQGSEA. The length of the CDR3 is 14 residues. V lost 3 bases, J lost 8 bases, and 12 bases stayed unmatched. CDR3 residues: CSVDGGGAIGGYTF. In DNA form, the CDR3 reads TGCAGCGTTGATGGAGGGGGCGCGATCGGCGGCTACACCTTC.

This clone was detected a few times. J is TRBJ2-5 and V is TRBV7-3; the match to TRBD1 covers 10 bases. Trimming took 4 bases from V and 2 from J; bases not matched to a gene: 7. Germline V gene sequence: CDR1 SGHTA, CDR2 FQGTGA. CDR3 length: 16 amino acids. The CDR3 loop reads CASSSPGQGGQETQYF. DNA of the CDR3: TGTGCCAGCAGCTCACCTGGACAGGGGGGACAAGAGACCCAGTACTTC.

This clone has just a few counts. V gene TRBV5-1 combines with J gene TRBJ2-3; D may be TRBD2 (5 bases). The CDR3 consists of 14 residues. Germline CDR1 is SGHRS and CDR2 is YFSETQ. Trimming took off 4 bases at V and 5 bases at J, with 14 bases between the two ends. The DNA of the CDR3 is TGCGCCAGCAGCCCTTGGACTGAACGAGATACGCAGTATTTT. This gives the protein CASSPWTERDTQYF.

The V and J genes are TRBV9 and TRBJ2-7; TRBD1 is a possible D gene (6 bases). The CDR3 totals 12 residues. With 6 bases removed from V and 7 bases from J, the gap between germline ends came to 14 bases. The germline gives CDR1 SGDLS, CDR2 YYNGEE. The CDR3 region has the DNA TGTGCCAGCACCGCAACAGGGTGGGAGCAGTACTTC. This gives the protein CASTATGWEQYF.

This clone was seen more than once but under ten times. J is TRBJ2-7 and V is TRBV23-1, with 8 positions matching TRBD1. TRBV23-1 is designated an ORF whose function remains uncertain. V lost 6 bases, J lost 3 bases, and 7 bases stayed unmatched. This CDR3 has 14 amino acids. The CDR3 DNA follows: TGCGCCAGCAGCCAAGACAGGGGATTCTACGAGCAGTACTTC. Amino acid sequence: CASSQDRGFYEQYF.

This chain links TRBV4-3 with TRBJ2-7, with 7 positions matching TRBD1. This CDR3 has 15 residues. In germline, CDR1 is LGHNA, CDR2 YSLEER. The trim removed 1 base at V and 2 bases at J, leaving 5 bases unmatched. The CDR3 loop reads CASSQGDSVTYEQYF. DNA for the CDR3: TGCGCCAGCAGCCAAGGGGACAGCGTGACCTACGAGCAGTACTTC.

This clone was seen more than once but under ten times. The chain employs TRBV27 and TRBJ1-2, with D possibly matching TRBD1 (5 bases). V dropped 2 bases and J dropped 6 bases, with 10 bases sitting between them. Per the germline V gene, CDR1 is MNHEY and CDR2 is SMNVEV (reference sequence). This CDR3 is built from 13 residues. CDR3 bases: TGTGCCAGCAGTTTACCCGGGGGTAATGGCTACACCTTC. Protein: CASSLPGGNGYTF.

This clone was picked up a small number of times. CDR3 coding DNA: TGCGCCAGCAGCCAAGTACTCTTCACCGGGGAGCTGTTTTTT. This codes for CASSQVLFTGELFF. The rearrangement links TRBV4-1 to TRBJ2-2; unclear D gene. The V end lost 1 base, the J end lost 4 bases, and 7 bases lay between the germline ends. The CDR3 loop spans 14 amino acids. Germline CDR1 MGHRA, CDR2 YSYEKL.

This chain links TRBV5-4 with TRBJ2-7; 10 bases agree with TRBD2. The CDR3 sequence is 14 residues long. The J segment lost 6 bases and the V segment lost 3 bases, leaving 6 bases of the junction unmatched. The germline V gene encodes CDR1 SGHNT and CDR2 YYREEE (reference sequence). The CDR3 coding sequence is TGTGCCAGCAGCTCTCCTAGCGGGAGCCGCGAGCAGTACTTC. It specifies CASSSPSGSREQYF.

CDR3 nucleotides: TGTGCCTGGAGTAAGCCGTTCAATGAGCAGTTCTTC. Amino acid sequence: CAWSKPFNEQFF. The J gene is TRBJ2-1, the V gene TRBV30; no firm D call. The CDR3 has 12 residues. Trimming removed 2 bases at V and 6 bases at J, with 8 bases between. Germline CDR1 reads GTSNPN; CDR2 reads SVGIG (reference sequence).

The chain couples TRBV28 to TRBJ2-3, with unresolved D. Trimming stripped 3 bases from V and 7 bases from J, with 11 bases between. Germline lookup yields CDR1 MDHEN and CDR2 SYDVKM. The CDR3 runs 13 residues. The CDR3 loop is CASSFQGQHTQYF. In nucleotides, the CDR3 is TGTGCCAGCAGTTTTCAAGGGCAGCATACGCAGTATTTT.

This clone has more than one count but fewer than ten. The chain carries TRBV9 and TRBJ2-2; D is perhaps TRBD1 or TRBD2 (5 bases each). Germline CDR1 SGDLS, CDR2 YYNGEE. The CDR3 extends over 13 amino acids. Trimming shortened V by 0 bases and J by 8 bases, and 8 bases separated the two germline ends. CDR3 in amino acids: CASSVAGSGELFF. In nucleotides, the CDR3 is TGTGCCAGCAGCGTAGCAGGGAGTGGGGAGCTGTTTTTT.